This T cell receptor beta chain was obtained from a study of cytomegalovirus exposure and HLA in healthy donors. Study as a whole: Around 190 million T cells yielded about 120 million unique TCR beta sequences, as an earlier analysis found.

The CDR3 runs 12 residues. This clone was detected only a few times. The PCR contained 60 Vbeta and 13 Jbeta primers. Sequencing was performed with immunoSEQ multiplex PCR; in TCRdb, only in-frame clones are kept and a portion is missing. The sample has under 150,000 clones, 8.9% seen once. Sequencing was done on a sample of PBMCs. The clonotype comes from a woman aged 40 to 49 in good health and CMV-seropositive. The chain recombines TRBV21-1 with TRBJ1-4. TRBV21-1 has pseudogene status. CDR3: CASSKPPEKLFF. The CDR3 nucleotides read TGTGCCAGCAGCAAACCTCCTGAAAAACTGTTTTTT.